This TCR beta chain was captured by sequencing in a study of beta chain features in type 1 diabetes. TCRB transcripts that were expressed got sequenced, as all of the isolated RNA had been reverse transcribed. A few million reads were obtained on average from naive, central memory and regulatory T cell samples. Here immunoSEQ multiplex PCR was the method, and the copy in TCRdb shows in-frame clones only, minus some. The sample consists of around 56,000 clones, about 47% of them appearing once. This clone has a handful of counts. Its specificity is unknown. General study points: Moderate but significant shortening of TCRB CDR3s was recorded in all four CD4+ subsets from Type 1 diabetes patients.

V dropped 6 bases and J dropped 6; count of bases not matched to a gene: 10. CDR3 size: 15 residues. In germline, CDR1 is MNHNS, CDR2 SASEGT. Every donor provided one heparinised blood draw, which averaged approximately 100 mL. This clonotype was obtained from a woman in her thirties or forties with type 1 diabetes. The rearrangement uses TRBV6-1 and TRBJ1-2; 10 positions match TRBD1. Specimen: Tregs from blood. CDR3 amino acids: CASSEPGQGMNGYTF. The CDR3 nucleotides read TGTGCCAGCAGCGAGCCGGGACAGGGGATGAATGGCTACACCTTC.